This is a list of T cell receptor beta chains from one sample in a study of early T cells in non-severe SARS-CoV-2 infection. TCRdb redid the calling of the 5' RACE reads with MiXCR, one entry per CDR3 protein. The sample shows about 60,000 distinct CDR3 sequences, around 8.9% of them seen only once. Sequencing was carried out using whole blood. These receptor sequences come from an adult who was a healthcare worker with PCR-confirmed SARS-CoV-2 infection or an uninfected control (not recorded which). The CDR3 runs from the conserved cysteine through the conserved F or W. D genes are given only for firm matches. The listing skips clone size in some rows; elsewhere it reads once, few, many or a size class.

clone_size	d_call	v_call	j_call	cdr3_nt	cdr3_aa
many	.	TRBV12-3/TRBV12-4	TRBJ2-2	TGTGCCAGCGGAAGGGGGGACACCGGGGAGCTGTTTTTT	CASGRGDTGELFF
many	TRBD2	TRBV11-2	TRBJ2-3	TGTGCCAGCAGCCCGGGGACTAGCGGGGGTGGCACAGATACGCAGTATTTT	CASSPGTSGGGTDTQYF
many	.	TRBV5-5	TRBJ1-1	TGTGCCAGCAGCACGGGGGGATACCGGAACGGCAACACTGAAGCTTTCTTT	CASSTGGYRNGNTEAFF
.	.	TRBV18	TRBJ2-1	TGTGCCAGCTCACCGGGACTCGATGAGCAGTTCTTC	CASSPGLDEQFF
many	.	TRBV6-6	TRBJ1-4	TGTGCCAGCAGTCGAATCCGGGACGGTAATGAAAAACTGTTTTTT	CASSRIRDGNEKLFF
medium-sized	TRBD1	TRBV7-9	TRBJ2-5	TGTGCCAGCAGCCTTCAGGGACAGAGGAAAGAGACCCAGTACTTC	CASSLQGQRKETQYF
.	TRBD2	TRBV20-1	TRBJ2-3	TGCAGTGCTAGACTCCTAGCGGGGCCCGGAACAGATACGCAGTATTTT	CSARLLAGPGTDTQYF
.	.	TRBV28	TRBJ2-5	TGTGCCACCGCTTCTCAAGAGACCCAGTACTTC	CATASQETQYF
.	TRBD2	TRBV5-1	TRBJ2-7	TGCGCCAGCAGTCCCCTAGCGGGAGCCGAGGAGCAGTACTTC	CASSPLAGAEEQYF
few	TRBD1	TRBV7-2	TRBJ1-5	TGTGCCAGCAGCCCTCAGACAGGGCCGTCTAATCAGCCCCAGCATTTT	CASSPQTGPSNQPQHF
many	.	TRBV29-1	TRBJ2-4	TGCAGCGCCGGAGGGGGCATTCAGTACTTC	CSAGGGIQYF